The 5 T cell receptor beta chains below were found in one sample sequenced in a study of cytomegalovirus exposure and HLA in healthy donors. PCR amplification relied on 60 Vbeta primers (plus 13 Jbeta primers). Assay used: immunoSEQ multiplex PCR; TCRdb lists only in-frame clones, some missing. Of 150,000 to 200,000 clones listed, around 80% are singletons. Material: PBMCs. The receptors shown here come from a man younger than 35 in good health and CMV-seronegative.

The chain employs TRBV11-2 and TRBJ2-1; 7 bases map to TRBD2. There are 15 residues in the CDR3. J lost 2 bases, V lost 5 bases, and 6 bases had no gene match. The V gene's germline CDR1 is SGHAT and CDR2 FQNNGV. CDR3: CASSTSSGTYNEQFF. In DNA, the CDR3 is TGTGCCAGCAGCACTTCTAGCGGTACCTACAATGAGCAGTTCTTC.

The chain links TRBV13 to TRBJ2-3; 7 bases align to TRBD1. This CDR3 comprises 15 residues. From germline, CDR1 is PRHDT and CDR2 FYEKMQ (reference sequence). The junction had 11 bases not matched to a gene; V was cut back by 8 bases and J by 3 bases. For the CDR3, the DNA is TGTGCCAGCGGAACGAGACAGGGCGGTACAGATACGCAGTATTTT. Amino acids: CASGTRQGGTDTQYF.

V and J are TRBV5-4 and TRBJ2-3, with D tentatively TRBD2 (5 bases). The V gene's germline CDR1 is SGHNT and CDR2 YYREEE (reference sequence). The CDR3 totals 14 residues. V gave up 4 bases and J gave up 0 bases, with 9 bases separating them. The CDR3 spells CASSVSGSTDTQYF. Here the CDR3 DNA reads TGTGCCAGCAGCGTCTCGGGGAGCACAGATACGCAGTATTTT.

The genes are TRBV4-1 and TRBJ2-5; no reliable D call. Trimming shortened V by 0 bases and J by 6 bases, and 5 bases separated the two germline ends. CDR3 length: 12 residues. Per the germline V gene, CDR1 is MGHRA and CDR2 is YSYEKL. CDR3 sequence reads: CASSQDTQTQYF. CDR3 bases: TGCGCCAGCAGCCAAGACACACAGACCCAGTACTTC.

The chain links TRBV11-2 to TRBJ2-2, with 7 bases lining up with TRBD2. The CDR3 has 16 amino acids. CDR1 is SGHAT and CDR2 is FQNNGV in the germline V gene. V lost 4 bases to trimming and J lost 2 bases; unmatched junction nucleotides: 7. CDR3 DNA: TGTGCCAGCAGCTCACCGGGACTATTTAACACCGGGGAGCTGTTTTTT. Amino acids: CASSSPGLFNTGELFF.